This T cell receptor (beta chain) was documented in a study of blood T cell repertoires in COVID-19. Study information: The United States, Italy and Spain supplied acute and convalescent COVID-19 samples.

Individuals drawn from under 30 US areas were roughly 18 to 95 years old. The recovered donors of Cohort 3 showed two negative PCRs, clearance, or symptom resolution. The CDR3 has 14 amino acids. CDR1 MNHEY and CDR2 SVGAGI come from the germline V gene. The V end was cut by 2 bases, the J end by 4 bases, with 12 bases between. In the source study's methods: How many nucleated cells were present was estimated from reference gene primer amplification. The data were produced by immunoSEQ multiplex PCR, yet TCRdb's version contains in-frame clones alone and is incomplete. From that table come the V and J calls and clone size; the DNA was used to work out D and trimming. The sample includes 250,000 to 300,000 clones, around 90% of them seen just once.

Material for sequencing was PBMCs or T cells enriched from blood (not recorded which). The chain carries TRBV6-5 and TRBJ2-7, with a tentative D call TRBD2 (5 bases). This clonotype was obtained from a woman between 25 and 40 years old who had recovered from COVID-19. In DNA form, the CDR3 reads TGTGCCAGCAGTTACACGGAGGCTTCTTACGAGCAGTACTTC. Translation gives CASSYTEASYEQYF.